The 30 T cell receptor beta chains listed next were all sequenced from one sample in a study of T cell responses to AZD1222 COVID-19 vaccine. Only in-frame clones appear in the TCRdb table, and some are missing; sequencing was by immunoSEQ multiplex PCR. The sample includes approximately 110,000 clones, under 90% of them seen just once. Source: peripheral blood, taken on day 0 of AZD1222 vaccination. The origin of the receptors is an adult in good health.

The chain has TRBV4-2 and TRBJ1-3, with 10 bases fitting TRBD1. Germline V gives CDR1 LGHNA, CDR2 YNFKEQ. The ends lost 5 bases at V and 7 bases at J; junction bases unmatched: 8. The CDR3 runs to 15 residues. Here the CDR3 DNA reads TGTGCCAGCAGCTCCGTAATGGACAGGGGGAACACCATATATTTT. This encodes CASSSVMDRGNTIYF.

The chain uses TRBV25-1 and TRBJ2-7, with a possible D match to TRBD1 (7 bases). The CDR3 consists of 15 residues. Germline V gene sequence: CDR1 MGHDK, CDR2 SYGVNS. Trimming removed 4 bases from V and 3 bases from J, with 16 bases in between. CDR3 coding DNA: TGTGCCAGCAGTGGAGACAGGGAGGTCTTCTACGAGCAGTACTTC. Residues: CASSGDREVFYEQYF.

V and J are TRBV7-2 and TRBJ2-1; D tentatively fits TRBD1 or TRBD2 (6 bases each). The germline V gene has CDR1 SGHTA and CDR2 FQGNSA. The CDR3 totals 12 residues. Trimming left V 4 bases short and J 15 bases short, with 16 bases between. CDR3 protein: CASSSRRGDPFF. CDR3 DNA: TGTGCCAGCAGCTCTAGGAGGGGGGACCCGTTCTTC.

This clone was picked up one time. CDR3 DNA: TGTGCCAGTAGTATGACAGGAATCAATGAAAAACTGTTTTTT. As protein: CASSMTGINEKLFF. The chain combines TRBV19 with TRBJ1-4; possible D gene TRBD1, 6 bases. Trimming pared 3 bases from V and 5 bases from J, leaving 10 bases between. The CDR3 runs to 14 residues. Germline CDR1 LNHDA, CDR2 SQIVND (reference sequence).

V gene TRBV19 combines with J gene TRBJ2-7, with D perhaps being TRBD1 or TRBD2 (5 bases each). V dropped 3 bases and J dropped 4 bases, with 16 bases sitting between them. The length of the CDR3 is 15 residues. Germline CDR1 and CDR2: LNHDA and SQIVND (reference sequence). CDR3 region: CASSIGAGSVYEQYF. As DNA, the CDR3 is TGTGCCAGTAGTATCGGGGCAGGGAGTGTGTACGAGCAGTACTTC.

The chain is built from TRBV3-1 (or the pseudogene TRBV3-2) and TRBJ1-4; unclear D gene. Germline V lookup: CDR1 LGHDT, CDR2 YNNKEL (reference sequence). V lost 4 bases, J lost 0 bases, and 12 bases lay in between. The CDR3 is 16 residues long. The CDR3 DNA reads as TGTGCCAGCAGCCGATCTGAGGCGTCAACTAATGAAAAACTGTTTTTT. Protein sequence: CASSRSEASTNEKLFF.

This sequence joins TRBV28 and TRBJ2-3, with D possibly being TRBD1 or TRBD2 (6 bases each). This CDR3 is built from 13 residues. CDR1 and CDR2 from the germline V gene are MDHEN and SYDVKM. Trimming stripped 7 bases from V and 1 base from J, with 9 bases between. CDR3 coding DNA: TGTGCCAGCATTAGGGGGGGCACAGATACGCAGTATTTT. It yields the protein CASIRGGTDTQYF. Variable domain in full (rest from reference TRBV28 and TRBJ2-3): DVKVTQSSRYLVKRTGEKVFLECVQDMDHENMFWYRQDPGLGLRLIYFSYDVKMKEKGDIPEGYSVSREKKERFSLILESASTNQTSMYLCASIRGGTDTQYFGPGTRLTVL.

The V gene is TRBV5-4, the J gene TRBJ1-4, with D tentatively TRBD1 (6 bases). Germline V gene lookup returns CDR1 SGHNT and CDR2 YYREEE (reference sequence). The CDR3 runs 15 residues. Trimming removed 4 bases at V and 0 bases at J, with 10 bases between. CDR3 nucleotide sequence: TGTGCCAGCAGCCCCCCAGGGGCAACTAATGAAAAACTGTTTTTT. It specifies CASSPPGATNEKLFF.

The chain carries TRBV5-1 and TRBJ1-1; D remains unclear. CDR1 and CDR2 (germline): SGHRS, YFSETQ. The CDR3 is 13 residues long. The V gene lost 4 bases and the J gene lost 1 base, with 8 bases spanning the gap. The DNA of the CDR3 is TGCGCCAGCAGCACGTCGGAGAACACTGAAGCTTTCTTT. Protein sequence: CASSTSENTEAFF.

This chain links TRBV7-2 with TRBJ2-2, with TRBD1 identical over 11 bases. V shed 5 bases and J 5 bases; nucleotides not matched to a gene: 4. This CDR3 contains 15 residues. From germline, CDR1 is SGHTA and CDR2 FQGNSA. The CDR3 sequence: CASSRGQGGTGELFF. The CDR3 nucleotides read TGTGCCAGCAGCCGGGGACAGGGGGGAACCGGGGAGCTGTTTTTT.

This clone was picked up one time. This chain joins TRBV5-1 and TRBJ2-3; 10 positions match TRBD2. The germline V gene encodes CDR1 SGHRS and CDR2 YFSETQ. CDR3 size: 15 residues. The trim removed 0 bases at V and 9 bases at J, leaving 7 bases unmatched. The CDR3 DNA sequence: TGCGCCAGCAGCTTGGGGAGCGGGGGGGCCAACACGCAGTATTTT. This encodes CASSLGSGGANTQYF.

The DNA for the CDR3 is TGTGCCAGCCGTATAGGGGTGGCGGGAGCCAATGAGCAGTTCTTC. Protein product: CASRIGVAGANEQFF. The chain links TRBV19 to TRBJ2-1, with 7 bases matching TRBD2. Trimming at V came to 9 bases and at J to 6 bases, leaving 14 bases not matched to a gene. Germline assignment: CDR1 LNHDA and CDR2 SQIVND (reference sequence). This CDR3 spans 15 amino acids. Together with reference TRBV19 and TRBJ2-1, the CDR3 gives the full variable domain: DGGITQSPKYLFRKEGQNVTLSCEQNLNHDAMYWYRQDPGQGLRLIYYSQIVNDFQKGDIAEGYSVSREKKESFPLTVTSAQKNPTAFYLCASRIGVAGANEQFFGPGTRLTVL.

This clone was detected only a few times. The V gene is TRBV5-5, the J gene TRBJ2-2, with 13 positions matching TRBD2. Trimming removed 4 bases from V and 6 bases from J; junction bases left unmatched: 9. This CDR3 region has 17 residues. Looked up from germline, CDR1 is SGHKS and CDR2 is YYEKEE (reference sequence). In DNA, the CDR3 is TGTGCCAGCAGCCTGGGACTAGCGGGAAGTGTCTCCGGGGAGCTGTTTTTT. Amino acid sequence: CASSLGLAGSVSGELFF.

The chain joins TRBV18 to TRBJ2-3; tentatively, D is TRBD1 (5 bases). CDR1 is KGHSH, CDR2 LQKENI, per germline. The V end lost 8 bases, the J end lost 4 bases, and 16 bases lay between the germline ends. CDR3 length: 14 residues. CDR3 in amino acids: CASQPNRGSDTQYF. CDR3 sequence (DNA): TGTGCCAGCCAACCGAATAGGGGATCAGATACGCAGTATTTT.

The chain is built from TRBV27 and TRBJ1-5; D remains unclear. Germline CDR1 is MNHEY and CDR2 is SMNVEV (reference sequence). V lost 6 bases and J 7 bases, leaving 13 bases between the germline ends. The CDR3 has 13 residues. CDR3 bases: TGTGCCAGCAGCACCAGTTGGAACCAGCCCCAGCATTTT. Translated, it gives CASSTSWNQPQHF.

This clone appeared a few times. The chain joins TRBV7-2 to TRBJ1-2, with 7 bases identical to TRBD1. The CDR3 extends over 16 amino acids. CDR1 SGHTA and CDR2 FQGNSA come from the germline V gene. Trimming took 1 base from V and 4 from J; bases not matched to a gene: 9. The DNA for the CDR3 is TGTGCCAGCAGCTTAGTAGGTCAGGGGGAGGGCTATGGCTACACCTTC. This sequence encodes CASSLVGQGEGYGYTF.

The V call is TRBV10-3, the J call TRBJ2-5; D is possibly TRBD1 or TRBD2 (5 bases each). V was clipped by 11 bases and J by 0 bases, with 13 bases between them. The CDR3 runs to 13 residues. Per germline, CDR1 ENHRY and CDR2 SYGVKD. CDR3 DNA sequence: TGTGCCGTCGGGACGGAGAACCAAGAGACCCAGTACTTC. Protein: CAVGTENQETQYF.

This clone was seen a single time. The chain has TRBV20-1 and TRBJ2-7; the D gene is possibly TRBD2 (5 bases). Germline CDR1 reads DFQATT; CDR2 reads SNEGSKA (reference sequence). V was pared by 6 bases and J by 4 bases, with 10 bases between. The CDR3 is made up of 11 amino acids. CDR3 bases: TGCAGTGCCAGCGGTGAATACGAGCAGTACTTC. As protein: CSASGEYEQYF.

This chain links TRBV27 with TRBJ2-6; 11 nucleotides align to TRBD2. This CDR3 has 18 amino acids. Germline V lookup: CDR1 MNHEY, CDR2 SMNVEV (reference sequence). With 4 bases clipped from V and 1 base from J, the junction kept 6 bases outside the gene matches. The CDR3 region is CASSSLSGRGSGANVLTF. CDR3 DNA: TGTGCCAGCAGTTCCCTTAGCGGGAGGGGGTCTGGGGCCAACGTCCTGACTTTC.

This chain uses TRBV6-5 with TRBJ1-1; 7 bases line up with TRBD1. Germline V CDR1 and CDR2: MNHEY, SVGAGI. CDR3 length: 14 residues. The trim removed 7 bases at V and 5 bases at J, leaving 10 bases unmatched. CDR3 nucleotides: TGTGCCAGCACTAAGGGACAGACGAAGACTGAAGCTTTCTTT. This gives the protein CASTKGQTKTEAFF.

The J gene is TRBJ2-7, the V gene TRBV19, with D maybe TRBD2 (6 bases). CDR3 size: 14 residues. V was shortened by 4 bases and J by 3 bases, with 13 bases between the two germline ends. CDR1 and CDR2 (germline): LNHDA, SQIVND (reference sequence). CDR3 sequence: CASSNRREGYEQYF. The CDR3 bases are TGTGCCAGTAGTAATCGGCGGGAAGGCTACGAGCAGTACTTC.

The V and J genes are TRBV9 and TRBJ2-7, with TRBD2 matching 9 bases. The CDR3 length is 15 residues. Germline CDR1 is SGDLS and CDR2 is YYNGEE. V was pared by 4 bases and J by 3 bases, with 8 bases of the junction left unmatched. The DNA of the CDR3 is TGTGCCAGCAGCCTCGGGGGTAGCGGGAGCTACGAGCAGTACTTC. Protein product: CASSLGGSGSYEQYF.

This clone turned up a few times. The chain joins TRBV9 to TRBJ2-3; no clear D gene. The CDR3 is 12 amino acids. Looked up from germline, CDR1 is SGDLS and CDR2 is YYNGEE. The V end was cut by 5 bases, the J end by 0 bases, with 4 bases between. The CDR3: CASSFSTDTQYF. The CDR3 DNA sequence: TGTGCCAGCAGTTTCAGCACAGATACGCAGTATTTT.

This chain links TRBV4-2 with TRBJ2-3, with TRBD2 as a possible D gene (6 bases). The CDR3 spans 18 residues. CDR1 is LGHNA and CDR2 is YNFKEQ in the germline V gene. Between the trimmed V and J ends, which lost 4 bases and 3 bases, there was a span of 23 bases. CDR3 protein: CASSPGMGGATRTDTQYF. The CDR3 region has the DNA TGTGCCAGCAGCCCAGGAATGGGCGGGGCGACCCGAACAGATACGCAGTATTTT.

This clone was seen only once. This sequence joins TRBV30 and TRBJ1-1; D unresolved. CDR1 is GTSNPN and CDR2 is SVGIG in the germline V gene (reference sequence). The CDR3 is 11 amino acids. The V end lost 4 bases, the J end lost 1 base, and 4 bases lay between the germline ends. CDR3 sequence: CAWTKNTEAFF. CDR3 DNA sequence: TGTGCCTGGACAAAGAACACTGAAGCTTTCTTT. The full variable domain, its missing parts supplied by reference TRBV30 and TRBJ1-1, is SQTIHQWPATLVQPVGSPLSLECTVEGTSNPNLYWYRQAAGRGLQLLFYSVGIGQISSEVPQNLSASRPQDRQFILSSKKLLLSDSGFYLCAWTKNTEAFFGQGTRLTVV.

This chain joins TRBV3-1 (or the pseudogene TRBV3-2) and TRBJ1-5; the D is unclear. The V and J ends lost 4 bases and 9 bases respectively, with 13 bases between them. The CDR3 runs to 13 residues. Germline V gene sequence: CDR1 LGHDT, CDR2 YNNKEL (reference sequence). CDR3 bases: TGTGCCAGCAGCCCGAGTGGAACGGGGCCCCAGCATTTT. Translating gives CASSPSGTGPQHF.

This chain uses TRBV10-3 with TRBJ2-6; 8 nucleotides align to TRBD1. The CDR3 totals 16 residues. The germline CDR1 and CDR2 sequences are ENHRY and SYGVKD. V gave up 11 bases and J gave up 4 bases; unmatched junction bases: 13. The CDR3 is CAPGQGAHRGANVLTF. The CDR3 DNA sequence: TGTGCCCCAGGGCAGGGGGCGCATCGGGGGGCCAACGTCCTGACTTTC.

The DNA for the CDR3 is TGCGCCAGCAGCCCAAAGTCCCCCGGGATCGGCGGGGGGAGTTACAATGAGCAGTTCTTC. Translated: CASSPKSPGIGGGSYNEQFF. The chain carries TRBV4-1 and TRBJ2-1; 8 bases are shared with TRBD2. Germline V lookup: CDR1 MGHRA, CDR2 YSYEKL. The length of the CDR3 is 20 residues. J gave up 4 bases and V 4 bases, and 21 bases lay outside the gene matches.

The V gene is TRBV6-4, the J gene TRBJ2-3; no reliable D call. The germline gives CDR1 MRHNA, CDR2 SNTAGT. The V and J ends lost 2 bases and 0 bases respectively, with 3 bases between them. The CDR3 is 13 amino acids. CDR3 nucleotide sequence: TGTGCCAGCAGTGACGACAGCACAGATACGCAGTATTTT. As protein: CASSDDSTDTQYF.

CDR3 sequence (DNA): TGTGCCAGCAGCCCCTACACAGGGGGCGGGCAGTTCTTC. Translating gives CASSPYTGGGQFF. The V call is TRBV7-3, the J call TRBJ2-1; 9 nucleotides align to TRBD1. The germline V gene encodes CDR1 SGHTA and CDR2 FQGTGA. The CDR3 is 13 residues long. J lost 12 bases, V lost 5 bases, and 8 bases had no gene match.